This T cell receptor (beta chain) was found in a study of cytomegalovirus exposure and HLA in healthy donors. Study observations and caveats: Reported performance of the classifier showed diagnosis of cytomegalovirus status with high specificity and sensitivity. Most TCR sequences proved rare, with some public TCRs found in many donors. The investigators catalogued some 160 TCR beta chains as cytomegalovirus-associated.

Profiling relied on immunoSEQ multiplex PCR, and the TCRdb table lists in-frame clones only, not all of them. The sample has tens of thousands of clones, roughly 94% seen once. An approximately 120-subject validation cohort, separate from the roughly 670-subject first cohort, supplied the donors. CDR1 is SSHAT and CDR2 is FNYEAQ in the germline V gene (reference sequence). This CDR3 has 13 amino acids. Remarks on this clone: Its antigen is undetermined. Germline is not matched at one junction end, which may reflect a read error.

The sequenced sample was PBMCs. This sequence was found in a young woman in good health and CMV-seronegative. The V call is TRBV7-7, the J call TRBJ1-1; 9 bases match TRBD1. CDR3 amino acids: CASSLDRGSEAFF. CDR3 bases: TGTGCTAGCAGCTTAGACAGGGGGTCTGAAGCTTTCTTT.